The 30 T cell receptor beta chains in this list originate from one sample, sequenced in a study of cytomegalovirus exposure and HLA in healthy donors (dated by TCRdb to 2015 to 2018). The library was generated by the immunoSEQ multiplex PCR assay. For the multiplex PCR, a mixture combining 60 forward primers for TCR Vbeta segments and 13 reverse primers for TCR Jbeta segments was used. TCRdb stores this immuneACCESS table with in-frame sequences only. Part of the clones is absent; in the studies checked, under half of the shortfall reflects unresolved V genes, and no reason is known for the rest. The sample profile shows around 130,000 clones; just over 65% of them were found once. In total, the top ten clones hold approximately 6.5% of the sample. The specimen sequenced was PBMCs. These receptors all come from a woman aged 60 to 75 in good health and CMV-seronegative.

The chain recombines TRBV6-1 with TRBJ2-1; 11 nucleotides match TRBD1. CDR3 length equals 16 residues. Germline trimming cut 4 bases from V and 3 bases from J; bases unmatched to any gene: 5. Germline V gene lookup returns CDR1 MNHNS and CDR2 SASEGT. This chain's CDR3 is CASSASGTGGYNEQFF. In DNA form, the CDR3 reads TGTGCCAGCAGTGCCTCCGGGACAGGGGGCTACAATGAGCAGTTCTTC.

The chain recombines TRBV9 with TRBJ2-4; 10 nucleotides match TRBD1. CDR1 and CDR2 from the germline V gene are SGDLS and YYNGEE. The CDR3 has 15 amino acids. V was pared by 0 bases and J by 8 bases, with 5 bases of the junction left unmatched. CDR3 DNA: TGTGCCAGCAGCGTAGTGGGGACAGGGGCAGACATTCAGTACTTC. Amino acids: CASSVVGTGADIQYF.

This clone has just a few counts. The chain joins TRBV7-2 to TRBJ2-5, with 12 bases lining up with TRBD2. This CDR3 is built from 15 residues. The germline CDR1 and CDR2 sequences are SGHTA and FQGNSA. J was trimmed by 5 bases and V by 4 bases; bases with no gene match: 5. CDR3 sequence (DNA): TGTGCCAGCAGCTCTAGCGGGGGGGCTTGGGAGACCCAGTACTTC. Its translation: CASSSSGGAWETQYF.

The V gene is TRBV5-1, the J gene TRBJ1-4; 9 nucleotides agree with TRBD1. V lost 0 bases to trimming and J lost 10 bases; unmatched junction nucleotides: 4. Germline V gene data show CDR1 as SGHRS and CDR2 as YFSETQ. The CDR3 loop spans 14 amino acids. This CDR3 is CASSLGDRAGKLFF. DNA for the CDR3: TGCGCCAGCAGCTTGGGGGACAGGGCAGGAAAACTGTTTTTT. The whole variable domain, remainder taken from reference TRBV5-1 and TRBJ1-4, is KAGVTQTPRYLIKTRGQQVTLSCSPISGHRSVSWYQQTPGQGLQFLFEYFSETQRNKGNFPGRFSGRQFSNSRSEMNVSTLELGDSALYLCASSLGDRAGKLFFGSGTQLSVL.

The chain's CDR3 is CASSFSMSGELFF. CDR3 bases: TGTGCCAGCAGCTTCAGTATGTCCGGGGAGCTGTTTTTT. This chain uses TRBV7-9 with TRBJ2-2, with D unresolved. The CDR3 sequence is 13 residues long. Trimming removed 3 bases from V and 6 bases from J, with 8 bases in between. From germline, CDR1 is SEHNR and CDR2 FQNEAQ (reference sequence).

The V and J genes are TRBV18 and TRBJ2-5, with 11 nucleotides matching TRBD1. CDR3 length: 15 amino acids. From germline, CDR1 is KGHSH and CDR2 LQKENI. J was trimmed by 1 base and V by 3 bases; bases with no gene match: 1. In nucleotides, the CDR3 is TGTGCCAGCTCACCGGGGACAGGGGGCCAAGAGACCCAGTACTTC. The encoded protein is CASSPGTGGQETQYF.

The gene calls are TRBV15 and TRBJ1-5; D remains ambiguous. Germline V lookup: CDR1 LNHNV, CDR2 YYDKDF (reference sequence). The CDR3 loop spans 15 amino acids. V was clipped by 0 bases and J by 6 bases, with 12 bases between them. The CDR3 spells CATSRDARVIQPQHF. The CDR3 DNA is TGTGCCACCAGCAGAGATGCCCGGGTTATTCAGCCCCAGCATTTT.

The rearrangement joins TRBV19 to TRBJ2-6; perhaps TRBD2 as D (5 bases). Germline V CDR1 and CDR2: LNHDA, SQIVND (reference sequence). The CDR3 has 18 amino acids. V lost 4 bases and J lost 0, with 16 bases in between. The CDR3 sequence is CASSTRALGGSGANVLTF. The CDR3 DNA follows: TGTGCCAGTAGTACCCGGGCCCTTGGAGGCTCTGGGGCCAACGTCCTGACTTTC.

The chain links TRBV5-4 to TRBJ2-5; 11 bases fit TRBD2. The CDR3 has 16 amino acids. V was pared by 0 bases and J by 9 bases, with 10 bases of the junction left unmatched. Germline-derived CDR1 and CDR2 are SGHNT and YYREEE (reference sequence). The CDR3 DNA is TGTGCCAGCAGCTTGGCCCGTGGGACTAGCGGTTACCCCCAGTACTTC. Residues: CASSLARGTSGYPQYF.

This clone has just a few counts. The CDR3 protein is CSVEDRATYNEQFF. CDR3 coding DNA: TGCAGCGTTGAAGACAGGGCCACTTACAATGAGCAGTTCTTC. V usage is TRBV29-1 and J usage is TRBJ2-1, with D perhaps matching TRBD1 (5 bases). CDR3 length equals 14 residues. V lost 0 bases to trimming and J lost 4 bases, with 10 bases between them. In germline, CDR1 is SQVTM, CDR2 ANQGSEA.

This clone was observed a few times. V gene TRBV28 combines with J gene TRBJ2-3; 12 bases map to TRBD2. Germline values: CDR1 MDHEN, CDR2 SYDVKM. V gave up 6 bases and J gave up 6 bases; unmatched junction bases: 7. There are 15 residues in the CDR3. The CDR3 region is CASSYRGLAGDTQYF. CDR3 coding DNA: TGTGCCAGCAGCTACCGCGGACTAGCGGGGGATACGCAGTATTTT.

The chain joins TRBV2 to TRBJ2-5; 12 bases agree with TRBD2. Germline V gives CDR1 SNHLY, CDR2 FYNNEI. The CDR3 consists of 15 residues. J lost 6 bases, V lost 1 base, and 3 bases had no gene match. CDR3 bases: TGTGCCAGCAGTGAAGGGACTAGCGGGATAAAGACCCAGTACTTC. Its protein is CASSEGTSGIKTQYF.

The chain carries TRBV10-3 and TRBJ2-7; 8 bases agree with TRBD1. This CDR3 is 14 amino acids long. Germline V CDR1 and CDR2: ENHRY, SYGVKD. With 5 bases clipped from V and 5 bases from J, the junction kept 8 bases outside the gene matches. CDR3 sequence (DNA): TGTGCCATCAGTCGAGGACAGGGCTCAGACGAGCAGTACTTC. It specifies CAISRGQGSDEQYF.

The CDR3 is CASSLGGGNSPLHF. DNA for the CDR3: TGTGCCAGCAGCTTAGGGGGGGGTAATTCACCCCTCCACTTT. This chain connects TRBV5-4 to TRBJ1-6; possible D gene TRBD1, 6 bases. This CDR3 has 14 residues. Per the germline V gene, CDR1 is SGHNT and CDR2 is YYREEE (reference sequence). Trimming took 2 bases from V and 6 from J, leaving 9 bases between them.

V is TRBV29-1 and J is TRBJ1-1; possibly TRBD1 for D (6 bases). There are 16 residues in the CDR3. Trimming took 5 bases from V and 0 from J, leaving 19 bases between them. CDR1 and CDR2 (germline): SQVTM, ANQGSEA. CDR3 bases: TGCAGCGTTAAGGAAGGGCAGGGGAGAATGAACACTGAAGCTTTCTTT. This translates into CSVKEGQGRMNTEAFF.

The chain recombines TRBV5-1 with TRBJ2-4; 14 bases fit TRBD2. The germline V gene encodes CDR1 SGHRS and CDR2 YFSETQ. V gave up 0 bases and J gave up 6 bases; unmatched junction bases: 8. The CDR3 covers 18 residues. CDR3 nucleotide sequence: TGCGCCAGCAGCTTGGGTGGGACTAGCGGGAGTGAGAGAAACATTCAGTACTTC. Its translation: CASSLGGTSGSERNIQYF.

The CDR3 is CASRGQGTYNEQFF. CDR3 nucleotide sequence: TGCGCCAGCAGAGGACAGGGGACCTACAATGAGCAGTTCTTC. The chain joins TRBV5-1 to TRBJ2-1, with TRBD1 identical over 9 bases. CDR1 SGHRS and CDR2 YFSETQ come from the germline V gene. V lost 5 bases, J lost 2 bases, and 2 bases stayed unmatched. The CDR3 contains 14 residues.

This sequence joins TRBV28 and TRBJ2-7; 8 nucleotides align to TRBD2. Germline CDR1 reads MDHEN; CDR2 reads SYDVKM. J was trimmed by 2 bases and V by 7 bases; bases with no gene match: 7. This CDR3 contains 14 residues. The CDR3 reads CASTVAGNAYEQYF. CDR3 DNA sequence: TGTGCCAGCACCGTAGCGGGGAACGCCTACGAGCAGTACTTC.

The chain combines TRBV7-8 with TRBJ1-5, with 9 bases lining up with TRBD1. Germline V gene sequence: CDR1 SGHVS, CDR2 FQNEAQ. J gave up 9 bases and V 5 bases, and 14 bases lay outside the gene matches. This CDR3 spans 16 amino acids. CDR3 bases: TGTGCCAGCAGCCTACAGGGGGCAGGGCCCACCGGGCCCCAGCATTTT. It codes for CASSLQGAGPTGPQHF.

This clone was picked up a small number of times. The J gene is TRBJ1-4, the V gene TRBV11-2; D gene unclear. This CDR3 region has 13 residues. V lost 5 bases to trimming and J lost 8 bases, with 12 bases between them. The germline V gene has CDR1 SGHAT and CDR2 FQNNGV. The DNA of the CDR3 is TGTGCCAGCAGCCTCGCCATCGAGGAAAAACTGTTTTTT. Protein: CASSLAIEEKLFF.

The chain employs TRBV6-5 and TRBJ1-5, with 8 bases lining up with TRBD1. V dropped 6 bases and J dropped 7; count of bases not matched to a gene: 8. Germline CDR1 and CDR2: MNHEY and SVGAGI. This CDR3 spans 14 amino acids. The CDR3 nucleotides read TGTGCCAGCAGCGTCGGACAGGGTATGCAGCCCCAGCATTTT. It specifies CASSVGQGMQPQHF.

This clone appeared a few times. V usage is TRBV5-4 and J usage is TRBJ1-1, with unresolved D. CDR1 SGHNT and CDR2 YYREEE come from the germline V gene (reference sequence). The CDR3 consists of 14 residues. The ends were cut back, 2 bases at V and 2 bases at J, with 10 bases in the middle. The CDR3 DNA reads TGTGCCAGCAGCTTCGTCGGGGTTAACACTGAAGCTTTCTTT. Protein product: CASSFVGVNTEAFF.

The V gene is TRBV5-1, the J gene TRBJ1-5; 7 bases line up with TRBD1. The CDR3 loop spans 14 amino acids. V lost 2 bases and J lost 2; bases outside the gene matches: 1. From germline, CDR1 is SGHRS and CDR2 YFSETQ. The CDR3 sequence: CASSFTGGNQPQHF. Written as DNA, the CDR3 is TGCGCCAGCAGCTTCACAGGGGGCAATCAGCCCCAGCATTTT.

This chain joins TRBV7-3 and TRBJ2-3, with 12 bases fitting TRBD2. The germline gives CDR1 SGHTA, CDR2 FQGTGA. The V segment lost 4 bases and the J segment 3 bases; nucleotides outside the gene matches: 2. The CDR3 has 15 residues. This CDR3 is CASSWTSGNTDTQYF. DNA for the CDR3: TGTGCCAGCAGCTGGACTAGCGGGAATACAGATACGCAGTATTTT.

The rearrangement joins TRBV5-4 to TRBJ2-2, with TRBD2 identical over 7 bases. Germline V CDR1 and CDR2: SGHNT, YYREEE (reference sequence). CDR3 length equals 16 residues. Trimming took 6 bases from V and 2 from J; bases not matched to a gene: 10. CDR3 in amino acids: CASNGGGGRNTGELFF. Here the CDR3 DNA reads TGTGCCAGCAACGGAGGCGGCGGGAGAAACACCGGGGAGCTGTTTTTT.

This clone was detected only a few times. This chain connects TRBV7-2 to TRBJ2-1, with D unresolved. V lost 3 bases, J lost 6 bases, and 9 bases lay in between. CDR3 size: 13 residues. Per germline, CDR1 SGHTA and CDR2 FQGNSA. CDR3 sequence: CASSLSFGNEQFF. The CDR3 DNA follows: TGTGCCAGCAGCTTGTCATTCGGCAATGAGCAGTTCTTC.

The chain carries TRBV18 and TRBJ2-5; a possible D gene is TRBD1 (6 bases). CDR1 and CDR2 from the germline V gene are KGHSH and LQKENI. V was clipped by 3 bases and J by 5 bases, with 13 bases between them. This CDR3 region has 14 residues. The CDR3 DNA reads TGTGCCAGCTCACCGGGCAGGGGCGTCGAGACCCAGTACTTC. It specifies CASSPGRGVETQYF.

J is TRBJ1-1 and V is TRBV19; possibly TRBD1 for D (5 bases). Trimming shortened V by 3 bases and J by 1 base, and 12 bases separated the two germline ends. This CDR3 contains 15 residues. Germline V gene lookup returns CDR1 LNHDA and CDR2 SQIVND (reference sequence). The CDR3 spells CASSIKGQGNTEAFF. CDR3 nucleotide sequence: TGTGCCAGTAGTATCAAGGGGCAGGGGAACACTGAAGCTTTCTTT.

This clone came up a few times. The gene calls are TRBV9 and TRBJ2-3; D uncertain. V was cut by 2 bases and J by 2 bases, with 9 bases left in between. Germline values: CDR1 SGDLS, CDR2 YYNGEE. This CDR3 has 14 amino acids. The CDR3 region is CASSVVANTDTQYF. CDR3 DNA: TGTGCCAGCAGCGTTGTGGCCAACACAGATACGCAGTATTTT.

The J gene is TRBJ1-3, the V gene TRBV19; 7 bases match TRBD1. After removal of 5 bases from V and 3 bases from J, the junction contained 7 bases not matched to a gene. The V gene's germline CDR1 is LNHDA and CDR2 SQIVND (reference sequence). This CDR3 has 15 residues. DNA for the CDR3: TGTGCCAGTAGTGTGGGACAGTTAAATGGAAACACCATATATTTT. This gives the protein CASSVGQLNGNTIYF.